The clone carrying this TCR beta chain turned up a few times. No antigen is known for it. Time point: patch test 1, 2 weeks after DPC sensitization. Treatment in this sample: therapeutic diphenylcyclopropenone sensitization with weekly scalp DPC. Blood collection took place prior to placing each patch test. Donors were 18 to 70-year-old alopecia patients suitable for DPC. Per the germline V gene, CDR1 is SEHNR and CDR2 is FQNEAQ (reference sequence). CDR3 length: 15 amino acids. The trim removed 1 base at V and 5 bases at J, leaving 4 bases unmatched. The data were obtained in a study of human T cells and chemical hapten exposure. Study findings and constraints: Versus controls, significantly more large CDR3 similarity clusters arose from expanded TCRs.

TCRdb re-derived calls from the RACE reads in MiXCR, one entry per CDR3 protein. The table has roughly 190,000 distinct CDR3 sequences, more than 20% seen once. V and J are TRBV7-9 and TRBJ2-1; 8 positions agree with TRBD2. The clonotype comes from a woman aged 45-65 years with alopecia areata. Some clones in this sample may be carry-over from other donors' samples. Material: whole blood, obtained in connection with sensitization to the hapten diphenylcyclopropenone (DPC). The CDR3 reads CASSLVGTSNNEQFF. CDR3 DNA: TGTGCCAGCAGCTTAGTCGGGACTAGTAACAATGAGCAGTTCTTC.